The following is a T cell receptor (beta chain) sequence with its context. The antigen it binds to is not known. Per-nucleotide qualities are absent, and no much larger clonotype sits a single base away. This sample was included in a study of control samples from healthy donors and cancer patients (dated by TCRdb to 2018 to 2021). Spanning cysteine to phenylalanine, the CDR3 consists of 13 amino acids. The entry retains the CDR3 DNA only, 39 bases that are in frame from base 1. The trim is 5 bases for V and 6 bases for J, with a gap of 13 bases between the germline ends. The germline V gene supplies CDR1 SGHVS and CDR2 FNYEAQ. The library was built by means of the immunoSEQ multiplex PCR assay. TCRdb mirrors the immuneACCESS table, restricted to in-frame sequences. Some clones are absent from its copies; in checked studies, under half trace to an unresolved V gene, and the reason for the others is unknown. The sample yields some 100,000 clones; about nine tenths were counted once. The ten largest clones represent less than 3.5% of the sample.

This receptor was taken from a human donor in good health. The donor label of this sample is uncertain. The V and J segments used are TRBV7-6 and TRBJ1-2, and TRBD1 may be the D gene, going by 5 matching bases. Sequenced sample: blood. The CDR3 loop reads CASSRDGADGYTF. Here is the DNA: TGTGCCAGCAGCCGTGACGGGGCGGATGGCTACACCTTC.